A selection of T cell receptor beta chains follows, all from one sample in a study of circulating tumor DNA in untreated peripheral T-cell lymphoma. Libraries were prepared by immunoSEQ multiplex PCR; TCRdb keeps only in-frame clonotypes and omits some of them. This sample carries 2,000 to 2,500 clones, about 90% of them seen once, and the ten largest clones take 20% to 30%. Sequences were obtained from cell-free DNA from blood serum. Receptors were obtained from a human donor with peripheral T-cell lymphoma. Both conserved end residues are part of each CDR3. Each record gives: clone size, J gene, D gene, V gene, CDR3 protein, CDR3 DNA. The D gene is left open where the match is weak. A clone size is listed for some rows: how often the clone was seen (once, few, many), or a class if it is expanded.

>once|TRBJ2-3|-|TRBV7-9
CASSYTDTQYF
TGTGCCAGCAGCTACACAGATACGCAGTATTTT
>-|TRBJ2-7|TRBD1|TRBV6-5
CASRGQGAGSYEQYF
TGTGCCAGCAGAGGACAGGGCGCAGGGTCCTACGAGCAGTACTTC
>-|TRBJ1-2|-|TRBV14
CASSQDTGKGSYGYTF
TGTGCCAGCAGCCAAGATACGGGGAAAGGAAGCTATGGCTACACCTTC
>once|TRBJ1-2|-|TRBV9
CASSFPMGGYTF
TGTGCCAGCAGCTTCCCGATGGGGGGCTACACCTTC
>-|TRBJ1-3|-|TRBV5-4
CASSPAGPGNTIYF
TGTGCCAGCAGCCCCGCGGGCCCTGGAAACACCATATATTTT
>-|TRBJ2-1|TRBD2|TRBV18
CASSPQGLANYNEQFF
TGTGCCAGCTCACCCCAAGGACTAGCGAACTACAATGAGCAGTTCTTC
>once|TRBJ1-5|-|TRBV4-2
CASSQQSDQPQHF
TGTGCCAGCAGCCAACAGTCGGATCAGCCCCAGCATTTT
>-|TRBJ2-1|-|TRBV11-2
CASSLMGGNYNEQFF
TGTGCCAGCAGCTTAATGGGGGGCAACTACAATGAGCAGTTCTTC
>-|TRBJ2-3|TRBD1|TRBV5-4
CASSLGDRDTQYF
TGTGCCAGCAGCTTGGGGGACAGAGATACGCAGTATTTT
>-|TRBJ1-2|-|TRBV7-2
CASSFNQGGCTF
TGTGCCAGCAGCTTCAACCAAGGAGGCTGCACCTTC
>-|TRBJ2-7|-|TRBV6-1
CASSDGDYEQYF
TGTGCCAGCAGTGACGGAGACTACGAGCAGTACTTC
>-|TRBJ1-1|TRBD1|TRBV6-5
CASIRTGGSFTEAFF
TGTGCCAGCATCAGGACAGGGGGGTCATTCACTGAAGCTTTCTTT
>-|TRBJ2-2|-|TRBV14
CASSQGPLNTGELFF
TGTGCCAGCAGCCAAGGGCCGCTTAACACCGGGGAGCTGTTTTTT
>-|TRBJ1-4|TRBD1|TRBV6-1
CASSEFSRGREKLFF
TGTGCCAGCAGTGAATTTAGCAGGGGGCGGGAAAAACTGTTTTTT
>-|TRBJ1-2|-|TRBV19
CASSPKILGLGYGYTF
TGTGCCAGTAGCCCGAAAATCCTTGGGCTAGGCTATGGCTACACCTTC
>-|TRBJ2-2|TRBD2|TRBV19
CASTRPWTGLAGGRTGELFF
TGTGCCAGTACCAGACCGTGGACAGGGCTAGCGGGAGGAAGAACCGGGGAGCTGTTTTTT
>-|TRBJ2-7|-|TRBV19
CASSIRHGPSSYEQYF
TGTGCCAGTAGTATTCGGCACGGTCCGAGCTCCTACGAGCAGTACTTC
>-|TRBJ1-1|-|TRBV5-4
CASSLVPRYTEAFF
TGTGCCAGCAGCTTGGTACCCAGGTACACTGAAGCTTTCTTT
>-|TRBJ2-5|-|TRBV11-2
CASSVERGTGETQYF
TGTGCCAGCAGCGTCGAAAGGGGGACGGGAGAGACCCAGTACTTC
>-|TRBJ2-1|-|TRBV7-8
CASSLGDYNEQFF
TGTGCCAGCAGCTTAGGAGATTACAATGAGCAGTTCTTC
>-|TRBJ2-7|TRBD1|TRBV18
CASSPGQGGSYEQYF
TGTGCCAGCTCCCCGGGACAGGGAGGTTCCTACGAGCAGTACTTC
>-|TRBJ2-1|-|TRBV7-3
CASSSIRTGGGVNEQFF
TGTGCCAGCAGCTCGATTCGGACAGGCGGGGGAGTGAATGAGCAGTTCTTC
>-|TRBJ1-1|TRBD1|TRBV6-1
CASSAPTGTRNTEAFF
TGTGCCAGCAGTGCCCCGACAGGGACGAGGAACACTGAAGCTTTCTTT
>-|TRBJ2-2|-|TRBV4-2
CASSRSAHPNTGELFF
TGTGCCAGCAGCCGGTCGGCTCACCCGAACACCGGGGAGCTGTTTTTT
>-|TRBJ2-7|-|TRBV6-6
CASSTTVYEQYF
TGTGCCAGCAGCACGACAGTATACGAGCAGTACTTC
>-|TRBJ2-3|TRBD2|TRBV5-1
CASAGGASGTTDTQYF
TGCGCCAGCGCCGGGGGGGCTAGCGGGACCACAGATACGCAGTATTTT
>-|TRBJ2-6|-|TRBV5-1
CASSLELSGANVLTF
TGCGCCAGCAGCTTAGAGCTCTCTGGGGCCAACGTCCTGACTTTC
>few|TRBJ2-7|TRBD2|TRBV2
CASSYSGTSGGPAYEQYF
TGTGCCAGCAGTTATTCCGGGACTAGCGGGGGGCCAGCCTACGAGCAGTACTTC
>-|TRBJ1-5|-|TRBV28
CATTGPSGDQPQHF
TGTGCCACTACGGGCCCAAGCGGCGATCAGCCCCAGCATTTT
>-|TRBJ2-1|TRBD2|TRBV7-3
CASSPSGGSNEQFF
TGTGCCAGCAGCCCTAGCGGGGGGTCGAATGAGCAGTTCTTC
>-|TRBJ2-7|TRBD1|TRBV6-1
CASSEFDRGAYEQYF
TGTGCCAGCAGTGAGTTTGACAGGGGGGCCTACGAGCAGTACTTC
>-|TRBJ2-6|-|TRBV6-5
CACQESGANVLTF
TGTGCTTGTCAAGAGTCTGGGGCCAACGTCCTGACTTTC
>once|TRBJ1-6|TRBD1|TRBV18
CASSLGQGDNSPLHF
TGTGCCAGCTCACTTGGACAGGGGGATAATTCACCCCTCCACTTT
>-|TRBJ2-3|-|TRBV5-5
CASSFGGASTDTQYF
TGTGCCAGCAGCTTTGGGGGGGCTAGCACAGATACGCAGTATTTT
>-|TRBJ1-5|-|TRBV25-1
CASRTHGGEQPQHF
TGTGCCAGCAGGACCCACGGGGGGGAACAGCCCCAGCATTTT
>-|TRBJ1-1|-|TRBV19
CASRVTALNTEAFF
TGTGCCAGTAGAGTGACGGCCCTGAACACTGAAGCTTTCTTT
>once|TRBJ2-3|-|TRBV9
CASSVGPEATDTQYF
TGTGCCAGCAGCGTAGGACCGGAAGCCACAGATACGCAGTATTTT
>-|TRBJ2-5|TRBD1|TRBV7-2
CASSARGTGQETQYF
TGTGCCAGCAGCGCGAGAGGGACAGGCCAGGAGACCCAGTACTTC
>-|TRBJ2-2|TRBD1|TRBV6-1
CASSEIFSHGGQGLNTGELFF
TGTGCCAGCAGTGAAATCTTCTCCCACGGGGGACAGGGTCTTAACACCGGGGAGCTGTTTTTT
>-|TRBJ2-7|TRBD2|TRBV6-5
CASKTSGSYEQYF
TGTGCCAGCAAGACTAGCGGGAGCTACGAGCAGTACTTC